Listed here are 9 T cell receptor beta chains from one sample, sequenced in a study of PD-L1 blockade in urothelial cancer. Sequencing was performed with immunoSEQ multiplex PCR; in TCRdb, only in-frame clones are kept and a portion is missing. The sample yields 45,000 to 50,000 clones, around 88% seen once. Sequenced material: PBMCs, taken around atezolizumab (anti-PD-L1) treatment. The receptors derive from a man older than 75 with urothelial cancer.

The gene calls are TRBV5-1 and TRBJ2-3; 10 positions match TRBD2. The CDR3 is 17 amino acids. The trim removed 4 bases at V and 3 bases at J, leaving 11 bases unmatched. Germline V gene sequence: CDR1 SGHRS, CDR2 YFSETQ. The CDR3, as DNA: TGCGCCAGCAGCCTTGGTCTTATACTAGCGGGAACAGATACGCAGTATTTT. Translated, it gives CASSLGLILAGTDTQYF.

This clone was found once. The gene calls are TRBV7-2 and TRBJ2-1; 7 bases map to TRBD2. With 2 bases clipped from V and 3 bases from J, the junction kept 10 bases outside the gene matches. From germline, CDR1 is SGHTA and CDR2 FQGNSA. The CDR3 has 17 amino acids. CDR3 residues: CASSLSGGGTFYNEQFF. The DNA of the CDR3 is TGTGCCAGCAGCTTATCGGGCGGGGGAACCTTCTACAATGAGCAGTTCTTC.

The rearrangement links TRBV14 to TRBJ2-5; 7 bases fit TRBD1. V lost 4 bases to trimming and J lost 2 bases; unmatched junction nucleotides: 1. The germline CDR1 and CDR2 sequences are SGHDN and FVKESK. The CDR3 has 13 residues. CDR3 residues: CASSRDRQETQYF. CDR3 in DNA: TGTGCCAGCAGCCGGGACAGACAAGAGACCCAGTACTTC.

The chain joins TRBV7-2 to TRBJ2-3; TRBD2 matches 10 bases. CDR1 and CDR2 (germline): SGHTA, FQGNSA. Trimming took 4 bases from V and 4 from J; bases not matched to a gene: 2. The CDR3 is 14 amino acids. CDR3 DNA: TGTGCCAGCAGCTCGGGACTAGCGTCAGATACGCAGTATTTT. Residues: CASSSGLASDTQYF.

CDR3 sequence (DNA): TGCGCCAGCAGCTTGGGGGCTAGCGCCAGGGAGACCCAGTACTTC. Residues: CASSLGASARETQYF. This chain uses TRBV5-1 with TRBJ2-5; D is perhaps TRBD2 (6 bases). This CDR3 is 15 amino acids long. Germline loops: CDR1 SGHRS, CDR2 YFSETQ. Deletions cut 0 bases from V and 5 bases from J, with 14 bases between.

The CDR3 bases are TGCGCCAGCAGCGATGCAACCAGGGACTCAGAGCAGTACTTC. This encodes CASSDATRDSEQYF. The chain combines TRBV4-1 with TRBJ2-7; D is perhaps TRBD2 (6 bases). V shed 5 bases and J shed 7 bases, with 18 bases lying between them. CDR3 length: 14 residues. Germline CDR1 and CDR2: MGHRA and YSYEKL.

About this clone: Compared with germline, one end of the junction differs, possibly owing to a read error. This sequence joins TRBV4-3 and TRBJ2-1, with D tentatively TRBD2 (5 bases). The CDR3 has 15 residues. The germline V gene has CDR1 LGHNA and CDR2 YSLEER. The CDR3 DNA sequence: TGCGCCAGCAGGAGCGGTCCACTCTCCGACAATGAGCAGTTCTTC. Its protein product is CASRSGPLSDNEQFF.

The chain employs TRBV2 and TRBJ2-4; D remains ambiguous. In germline, CDR1 is SNHLY, CDR2 FYNNEI. Trimming stripped 7 bases from V and 0 bases from J, with 10 bases between. The CDR3 loop spans 14 amino acids. CDR3 region: CASIDLLAKNIQYF. The CDR3 DNA sequence: TGTGCCAGCATAGACTTACTAGCCAAAAACATTCAGTACTTC.

The chain employs TRBV19 and TRBJ1-5, with a tentative D call TRBD1 (5 bases). This CDR3 is built from 16 residues. CDR1 is LNHDA and CDR2 is SQIVND in the germline V gene (reference sequence). Trimming took off 4 bases at V and 5 bases at J, with 18 bases between the two ends. The CDR3 here is CASSTDSNRAHQPQHF. The CDR3 nucleotides read TGTGCCAGTAGTACCGACAGTAATCGAGCTCATCAGCCCCAGCATTTT.